A single T cell receptor beta chain is shown here with its context. Its antigen is still unknown. TCRdb passed the 5' RACE reads through MiXCR, listing each CDR3 protein once. The sample contains under 300,000 distinct CDR3 sequences, approximately 7.6% of which appear only once. This record belongs to a study of T-cell memory formation after mild COVID-19. Study-level results: Contracting clones, day 15 to 85, had balanced CD4/CD8, and later expanders favored CD4+.

This TCR was sampled from a man between 18 and 35 years old who had mild COVID-19 (a few samples of this study predate the infection). Cell type and time point are not known. The sample taken for sequencing was PBMCs or a T cell subset sorted from them (not recorded which).

The CDR3 sequence: CASSEFTGRGYTF. In DNA form, the CDR3 reads TGTGCCAGCAGTGAATTTACAGGGAGAGGCTACACCTTC. This sequence joins TRBV25-1 and TRBJ1-2, with D maybe TRBD1 (6 bases). The CDR3 contains 13 residues. Germline-derived CDR1 and CDR2 are MGHDK and SYGVNS. The V end lost 1 base, the J end lost 8 bases, and 11 bases lay between the germline ends.